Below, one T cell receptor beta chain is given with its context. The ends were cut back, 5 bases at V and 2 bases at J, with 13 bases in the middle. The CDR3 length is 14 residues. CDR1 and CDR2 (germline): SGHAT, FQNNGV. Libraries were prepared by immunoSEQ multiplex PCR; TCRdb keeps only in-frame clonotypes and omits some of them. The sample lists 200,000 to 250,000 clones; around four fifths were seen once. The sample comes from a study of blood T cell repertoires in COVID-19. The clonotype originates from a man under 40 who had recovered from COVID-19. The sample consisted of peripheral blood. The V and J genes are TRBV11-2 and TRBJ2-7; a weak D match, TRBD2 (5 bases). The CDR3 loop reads CASSKQDSTYEQYF. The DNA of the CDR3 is TGTGCCAGCAGCAAGCAGGACTCGACCTACGAGCAGTACTTC.